This T cell receptor (beta chain) appears in the sequencing data of a study of blood T cells in healthy people across ages. General study findings and limits: When set beside aged donors, long-lived donors presented more naive CD4+ cells and higher diversity.

This clonotype has more than one count but fewer than ten. Its antigen is not identified. Sample-barcoded 5' priming and a J-beta primer mix drove a second PCR of about 6 to 12 cycles. MiXCR, applied by TCRdb to the 5' RACE reads, yields one record per CDR3 protein. Of 1.5 million to 2 million distinct CDR3 sequences listed, roughly 30% are singletons. The CDR3 spans 13 residues. Trimming cost V 5 bases and J 1 base, with 7 bases left between them. Germline CDR1 is MNHNY and CDR2 is SVGAGI (reference sequence). J is TRBJ2-3 and V is TRBV6-6; D not certain. Sequenced material: blood. This receptor was obtained from a woman in her 30s in good health. The CDR3 sequence is CASSALGTDTQYF. As DNA, the CDR3 is TGTGCCAGCAGTGCCCTCGGCACAGATACGCAGTATTTT.